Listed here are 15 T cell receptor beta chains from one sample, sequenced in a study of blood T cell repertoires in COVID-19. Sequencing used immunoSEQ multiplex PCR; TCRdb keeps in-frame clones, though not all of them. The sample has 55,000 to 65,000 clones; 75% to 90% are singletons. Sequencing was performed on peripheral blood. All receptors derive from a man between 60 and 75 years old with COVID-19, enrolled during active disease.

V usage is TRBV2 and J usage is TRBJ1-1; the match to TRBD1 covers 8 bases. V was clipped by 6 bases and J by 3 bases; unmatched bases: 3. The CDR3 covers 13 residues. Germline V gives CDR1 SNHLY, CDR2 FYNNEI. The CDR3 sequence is CASRGGQDTEAFF. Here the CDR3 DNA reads TGTGCCAGCAGGGGGGGACAGGACACTGAAGCTTTCTTT.

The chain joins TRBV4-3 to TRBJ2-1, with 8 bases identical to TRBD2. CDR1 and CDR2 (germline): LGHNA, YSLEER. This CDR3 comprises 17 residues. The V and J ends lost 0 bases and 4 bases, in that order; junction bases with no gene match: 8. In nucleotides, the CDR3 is TGCGCCAGCAGCCAAGATCCCGGGACTAGGGGGTACAATGAGCAGTTCTTC. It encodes CASSQDPGTRGYNEQFF.

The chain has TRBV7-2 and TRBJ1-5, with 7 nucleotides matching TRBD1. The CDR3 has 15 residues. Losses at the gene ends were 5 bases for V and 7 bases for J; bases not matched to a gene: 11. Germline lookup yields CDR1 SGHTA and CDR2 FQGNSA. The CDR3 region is CASSPRGTVGQPQHF. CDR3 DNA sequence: TGTGCCAGCAGCCCAAGGGGGACAGTAGGCCAGCCCCAGCATTTT. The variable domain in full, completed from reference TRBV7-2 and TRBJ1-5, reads GAGVSQSPSNKVTEKGKDVELRCDPISGHTALYWYRQSLGQGLEFLIYFQGNSAPDKSGLPSDRFSAERTGGSVSTLTIQRTQQEDSAVYLCASSPRGTVGQPQHFGDGTRLSIL.

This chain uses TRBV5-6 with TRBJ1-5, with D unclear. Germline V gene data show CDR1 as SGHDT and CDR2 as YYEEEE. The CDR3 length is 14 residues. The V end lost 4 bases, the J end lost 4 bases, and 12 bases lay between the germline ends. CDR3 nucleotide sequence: TGTGCCAGCAGCCGTGGGCTACCAAATCAGCCCCAGCATTTT. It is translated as CASSRGLPNQPQHF.

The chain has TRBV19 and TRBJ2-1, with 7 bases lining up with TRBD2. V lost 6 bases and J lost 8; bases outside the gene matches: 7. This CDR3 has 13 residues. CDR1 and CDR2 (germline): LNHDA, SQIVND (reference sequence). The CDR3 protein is CASSALAADEQFF. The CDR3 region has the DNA TGTGCCAGTAGCGCCCTAGCGGCGGATGAGCAGTTCTTC.

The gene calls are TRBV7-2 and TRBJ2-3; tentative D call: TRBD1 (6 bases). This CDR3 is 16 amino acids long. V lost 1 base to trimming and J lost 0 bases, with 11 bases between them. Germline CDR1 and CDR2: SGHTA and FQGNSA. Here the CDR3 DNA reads TGTGCCAGCAGCTTAGTAGGGGGAAGTAGCACAGATACGCAGTATTTT. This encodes CASSLVGGSSTDTQYF.

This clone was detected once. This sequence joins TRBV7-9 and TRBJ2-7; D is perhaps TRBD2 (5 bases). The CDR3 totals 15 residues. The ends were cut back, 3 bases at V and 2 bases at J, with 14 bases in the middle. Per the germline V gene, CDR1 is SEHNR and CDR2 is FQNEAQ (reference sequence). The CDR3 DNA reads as TGTGCCAGCAGCTTGCCTAGTGGAGGCGCCTACGAGCAGTACTTC. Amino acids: CASSLPSGGAYEQYF.

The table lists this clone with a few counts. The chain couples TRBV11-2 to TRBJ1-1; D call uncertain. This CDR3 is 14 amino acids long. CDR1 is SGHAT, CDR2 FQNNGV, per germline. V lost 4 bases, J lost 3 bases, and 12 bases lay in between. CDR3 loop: CASSYNHGDTEAFF. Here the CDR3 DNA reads TGTGCCAGCAGCTACAATCACGGGGACACTGAAGCTTTCTTT. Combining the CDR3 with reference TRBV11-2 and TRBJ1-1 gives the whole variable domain EAGVAQSPRYKIIEKRQSVAFWCNPISGHATLYWYQQILGQGPKLLIQFQNNGVVDDSQLPKDRFSAERLKGVDSTLKIQPAKLEDSAVYLCASSYNHGDTEAFFGQGTRLTVV.

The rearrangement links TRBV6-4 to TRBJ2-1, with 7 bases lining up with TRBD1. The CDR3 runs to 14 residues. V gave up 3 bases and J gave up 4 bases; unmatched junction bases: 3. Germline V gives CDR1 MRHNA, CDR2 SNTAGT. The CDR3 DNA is TGTGCCAGCAGTGAAGGGACAGATTACAATGAGCAGTTCTTC. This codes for CASSEGTDYNEQFF.

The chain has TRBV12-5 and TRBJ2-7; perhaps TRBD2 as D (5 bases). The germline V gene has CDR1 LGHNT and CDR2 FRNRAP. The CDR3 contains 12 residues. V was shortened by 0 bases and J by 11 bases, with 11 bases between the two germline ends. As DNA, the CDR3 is TGTGCTAGTGGTTTGGTACTAGATGGGGAGTACTTC. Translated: CASGLVLDGEYF.

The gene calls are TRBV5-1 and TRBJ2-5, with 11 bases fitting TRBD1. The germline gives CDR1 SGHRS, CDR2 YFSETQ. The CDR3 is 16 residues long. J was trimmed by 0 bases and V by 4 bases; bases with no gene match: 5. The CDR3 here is CASSGGTGGYQETQYF. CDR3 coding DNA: TGCGCCAGCAGCGGAGGGACAGGGGGTTACCAAGAGACCCAGTACTTC.

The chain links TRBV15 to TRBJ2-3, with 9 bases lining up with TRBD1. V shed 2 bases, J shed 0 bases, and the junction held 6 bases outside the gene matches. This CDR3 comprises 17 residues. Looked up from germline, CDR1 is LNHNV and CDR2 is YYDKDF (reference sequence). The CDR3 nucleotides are TGTGCCACCAGCAGACCAAAGGGACAGGGCAGCACAGATACGCAGTATTTT. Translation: CATSRPKGQGSTDTQYF.

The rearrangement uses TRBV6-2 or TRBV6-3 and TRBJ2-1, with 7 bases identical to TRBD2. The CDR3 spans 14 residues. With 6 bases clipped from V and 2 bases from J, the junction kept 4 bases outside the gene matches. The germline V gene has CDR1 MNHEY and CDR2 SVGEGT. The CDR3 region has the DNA TGTGCCAGCAGCCCGAGCGGGACCTACAATGAGCAGTTCTTC. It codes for CASSPSGTYNEQFF.

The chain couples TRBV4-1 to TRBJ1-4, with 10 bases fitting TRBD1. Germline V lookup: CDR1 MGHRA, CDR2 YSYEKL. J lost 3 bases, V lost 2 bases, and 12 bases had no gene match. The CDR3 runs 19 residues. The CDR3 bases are TGCGCCAGCAGCCAACCCCCCGGACAGGGGGGGAGAGCTAATGAAAAACTGTTTTTT. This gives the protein CASSQPPGQGGRANEKLFF.

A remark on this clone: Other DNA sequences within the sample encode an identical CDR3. CDR3 sequence reads: CASSLGQGLGYTF. The DNA for the CDR3 is TGCGCCAGCAGCTTGGGGCAGGGGCTCGGCTACACCTTC. The chain uses TRBV5-1 and TRBJ1-2, with D possibly matching TRBD1 (6 bases). Germline CDR1 and CDR2: SGHRS and YFSETQ. Trimming shortened V by 0 bases and J by 8 bases, and 11 bases separated the two germline ends. CDR3 size: 13 residues.